These T cell receptor beta chains were read from a single sample in a study of blood T cells in healthy people across ages. Each CDR3 protein gets one entry after TCRdb re-called the 5' RACE reads with MiXCR. In the table there are over 550,000 distinct CDR3 sequences, under 30% of which are singletons. The material sequenced was blood. These receptors were collected from a woman of 80 years or more in good health. The CDR3 runs from the conserved cysteine through the conserved F or W. D genes are given only for firm matches. Some rows mark clone size as missing; the rest say once, few, many or name a class of expanded clone.

V gene	D gene	J gene	clone size	CDR3 protein	CDR3 DNA
TRBV7-9	.	TRBJ2-7	many	CASSLEVGPGGLHEQYF	TGTGCCAGCAGCTTAGAAGTTGGGCCAGGGGGGCTCCACGAGCAGTACTTC
TRBV24-1	TRBD1	TRBJ2-2	few	CATSDPGTGNTGELFF	TGTGCCACCAGTGATCCCGGGACAGGGAACACCGGGGAGCTGTTTTTT
TRBV20-1	.	TRBJ2-5	once	CSAKAGSQETQYF	TGCAGTGCTAAGGCGGGGTCCCAAGAGACCCAGTACTTC
TRBV20-1	TRBD1	TRBJ1-2	few	CSAASGDRENGYTF	TGCAGTGCTGCCTCCGGGGACAGGGAAAACGGCTACACCTTC
TRBV20-1	.	TRBJ1-2	.	CSASGSYSYGYTF	TGCAGTGCTAGTGGCAGTTACTCCTATGGCTACACCTTC
TRBV15	.	TRBJ1-5	many	CATSRDLSNQPQHF	TGTGCCACCAGCAGAGATCTAAGCAATCAGCCCCAGCATTTT
TRBV20-1	.	TRBJ1-4	many	CSAPSQVREKLFF	TGCAGTGCCCCCTCACAGGTTAGGGAAAAACTGTTTTTT
TRBV10-2	.	TRBJ2-7	few	CAGRDTHEQYF	TGCGCCGGCAGGGATACCCACGAGCAGTACTTC
TRBV6-5	.	TRBJ1-4	.	CASSYEGRWFGEKLFF	TGTGCCAGCAGTTACGAAGGAAGGTGGTTCGGTGAAAAACTGTTTTTT
TRBV28	TRBD1	TRBJ1-2	many	CGTGEIYGYTF	TGTGGGACAGGAGAGATCTATGGCTACACCTTC
TRBV20-1	.	TRBJ2-7	.	CSARTSSSYEQYF	TGCAGTGCTAGGACTTCCAGCTCCTACGAGCAGTACTTC
TRBV5-1	TRBD1	TRBJ1-6	many	CASSIDGQGGSPLHF	TGCGCCAGCAGCATCGACGGACAGGGGGGATCACCCCTCCACTTT
TRBV5-1	TRBD1	TRBJ2-2	many	CASSGRGLDGELFF	TGCGCCAGCAGCGGCAGGGGGCTAGACGGGGAGCTGTTTTTT